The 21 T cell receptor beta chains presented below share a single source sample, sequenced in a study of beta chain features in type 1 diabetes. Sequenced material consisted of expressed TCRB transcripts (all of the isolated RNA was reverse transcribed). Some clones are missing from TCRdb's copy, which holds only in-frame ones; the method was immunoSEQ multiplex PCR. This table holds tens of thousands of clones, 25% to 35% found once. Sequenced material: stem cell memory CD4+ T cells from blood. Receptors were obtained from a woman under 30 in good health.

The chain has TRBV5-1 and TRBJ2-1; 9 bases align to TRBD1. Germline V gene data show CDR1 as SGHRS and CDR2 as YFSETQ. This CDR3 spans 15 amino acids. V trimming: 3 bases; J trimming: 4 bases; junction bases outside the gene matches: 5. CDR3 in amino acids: CASSSGQGIYNEQFF. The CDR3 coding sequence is TGCGCCAGCAGCTCGGGACAGGGTATTTACAATGAGCAGTTCTTC.

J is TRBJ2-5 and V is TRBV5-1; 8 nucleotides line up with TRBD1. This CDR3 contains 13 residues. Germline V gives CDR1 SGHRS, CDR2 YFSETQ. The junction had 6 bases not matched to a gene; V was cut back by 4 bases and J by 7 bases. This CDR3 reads CASSEDGQGTQYF. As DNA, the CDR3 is TGCGCCAGCAGCGAGGACGGACAGGGGACCCAGTACTTC.

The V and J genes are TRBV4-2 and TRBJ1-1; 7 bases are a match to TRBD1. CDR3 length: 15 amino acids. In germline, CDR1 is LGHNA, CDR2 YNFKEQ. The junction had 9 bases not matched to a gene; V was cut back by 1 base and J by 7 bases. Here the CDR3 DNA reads TGTGCCAGCAGCCAAGTCGACAGGGATTATGTTGAAGCTTTCTTT. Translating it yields CASSQVDRDYVEAFF.

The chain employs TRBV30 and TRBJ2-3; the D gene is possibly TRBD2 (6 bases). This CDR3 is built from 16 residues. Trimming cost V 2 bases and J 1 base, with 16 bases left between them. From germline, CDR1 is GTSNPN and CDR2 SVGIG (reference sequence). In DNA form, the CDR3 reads TGTGCCTGGAGTTTGGGCTATAGCGGCCGCACAGATACGCAGTATTTT. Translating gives CAWSLGYSGRTDTQYF.

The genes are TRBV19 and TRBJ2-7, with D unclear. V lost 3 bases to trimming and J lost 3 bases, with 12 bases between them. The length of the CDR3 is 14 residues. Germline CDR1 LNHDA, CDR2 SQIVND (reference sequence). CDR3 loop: CASSMGRYLYEQYF. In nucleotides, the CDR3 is TGTGCCAGTAGTATGGGCAGATACCTCTACGAGCAGTACTTC.

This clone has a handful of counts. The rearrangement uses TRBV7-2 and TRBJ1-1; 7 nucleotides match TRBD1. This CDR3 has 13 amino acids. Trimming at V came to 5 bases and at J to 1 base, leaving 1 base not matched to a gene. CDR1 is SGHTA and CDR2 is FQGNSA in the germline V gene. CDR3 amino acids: CASSRTGNTEAFF. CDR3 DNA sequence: TGTGCCAGCAGCCGGACAGGGAACACTGAAGCTTTCTTT.

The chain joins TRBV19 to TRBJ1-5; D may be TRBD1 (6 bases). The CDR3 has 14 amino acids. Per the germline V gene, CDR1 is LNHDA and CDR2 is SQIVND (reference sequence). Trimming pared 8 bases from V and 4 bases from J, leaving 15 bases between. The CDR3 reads CASSNREGNQPQHF. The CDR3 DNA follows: TGTGCCAGTTCGAACAGGGAAGGGAATCAGCCCCAGCATTTT.

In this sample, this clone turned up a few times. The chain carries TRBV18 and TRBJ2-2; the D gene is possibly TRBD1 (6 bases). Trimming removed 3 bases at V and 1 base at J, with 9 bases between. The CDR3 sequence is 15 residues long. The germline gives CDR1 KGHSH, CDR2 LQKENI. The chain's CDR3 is CASSPIQGNTGELFF. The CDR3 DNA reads TGTGCCAGCTCACCGATACAGGGGAACACCGGGGAGCTGTTTTTT.

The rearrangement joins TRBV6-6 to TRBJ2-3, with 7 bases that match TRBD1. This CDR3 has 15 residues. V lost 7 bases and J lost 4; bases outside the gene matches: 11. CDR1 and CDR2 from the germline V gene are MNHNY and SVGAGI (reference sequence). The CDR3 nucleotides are TGTGCCAGCACCACAGAGGGGGCGGTGGCAGATACGCAGTATTTT. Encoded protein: CASTTEGAVADTQYF.

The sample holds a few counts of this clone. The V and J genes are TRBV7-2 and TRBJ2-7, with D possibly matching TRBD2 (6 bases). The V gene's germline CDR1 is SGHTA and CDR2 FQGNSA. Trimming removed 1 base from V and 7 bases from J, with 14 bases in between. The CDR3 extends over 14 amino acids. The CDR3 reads CASSLVTGRGEQYF. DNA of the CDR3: TGTGCCAGCAGCTTAGTTACGGGCCGGGGGGAGCAGTACTTC.

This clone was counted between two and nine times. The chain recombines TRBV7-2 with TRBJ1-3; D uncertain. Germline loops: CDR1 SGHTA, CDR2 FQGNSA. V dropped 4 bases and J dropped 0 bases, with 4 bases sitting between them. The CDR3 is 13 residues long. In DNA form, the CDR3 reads TGTGCCAGCAGCTGGAGCTCTGGAAACACCATATATTTT. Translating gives CASSWSSGNTIYF.

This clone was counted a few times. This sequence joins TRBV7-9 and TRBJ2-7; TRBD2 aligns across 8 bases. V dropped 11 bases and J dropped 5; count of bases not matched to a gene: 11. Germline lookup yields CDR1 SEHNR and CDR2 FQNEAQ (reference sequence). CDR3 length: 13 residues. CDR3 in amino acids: CAYRAGGSDEQYF. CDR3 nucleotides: TGTGCCTACCGTGCGGGAGGTAGTGACGAGCAGTACTTC.

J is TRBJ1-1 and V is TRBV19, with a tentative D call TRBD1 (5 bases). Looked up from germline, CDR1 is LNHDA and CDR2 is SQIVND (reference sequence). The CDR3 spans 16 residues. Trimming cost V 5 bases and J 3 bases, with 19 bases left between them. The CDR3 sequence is CASSPSRRAGDTEAFF. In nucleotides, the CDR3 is TGTGCCAGTAGTCCAAGTCGCAGGGCCGGAGACACTGAAGCTTTCTTT.

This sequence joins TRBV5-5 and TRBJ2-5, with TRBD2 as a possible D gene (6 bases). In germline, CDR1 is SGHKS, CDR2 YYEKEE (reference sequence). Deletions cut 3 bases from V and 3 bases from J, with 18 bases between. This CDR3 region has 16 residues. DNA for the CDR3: TGTGCCAGCAGCTGGAGGGGTACGGGGGTAGAAGAGACCCAGTACTTC. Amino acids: CASSWRGTGVEETQYF.

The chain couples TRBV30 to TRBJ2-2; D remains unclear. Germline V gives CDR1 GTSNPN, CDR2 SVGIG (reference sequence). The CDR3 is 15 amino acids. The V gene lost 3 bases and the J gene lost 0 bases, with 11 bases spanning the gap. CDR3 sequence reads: CAWRVAGSNTGELFF. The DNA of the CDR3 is TGTGCCTGGAGAGTAGCCGGCTCGAACACCGGGGAGCTGTTTTTT.

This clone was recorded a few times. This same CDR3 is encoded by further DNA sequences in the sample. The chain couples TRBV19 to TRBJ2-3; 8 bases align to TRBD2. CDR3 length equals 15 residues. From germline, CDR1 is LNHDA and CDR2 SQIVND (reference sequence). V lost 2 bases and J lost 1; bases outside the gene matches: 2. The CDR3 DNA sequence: TGTGCCAGTAGTATAAGGCGGGGGGGCACAGATACGCAGTATTTT. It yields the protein CASSIRRGGTDTQYF.

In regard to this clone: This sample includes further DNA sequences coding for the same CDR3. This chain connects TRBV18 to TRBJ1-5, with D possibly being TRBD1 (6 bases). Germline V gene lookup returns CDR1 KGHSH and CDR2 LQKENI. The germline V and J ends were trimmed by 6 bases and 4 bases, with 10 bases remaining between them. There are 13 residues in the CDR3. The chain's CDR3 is CASSPDRNQPQHF. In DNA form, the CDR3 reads TGTGCCAGCTCCCCCGACAGGAATCAGCCCCAGCATTTT.

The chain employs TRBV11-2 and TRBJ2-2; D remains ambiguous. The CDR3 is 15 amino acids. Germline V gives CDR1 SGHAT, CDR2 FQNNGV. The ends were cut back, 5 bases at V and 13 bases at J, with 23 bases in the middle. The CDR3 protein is CASSPSTGGSRGLFF. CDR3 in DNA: TGTGCCAGCAGCCCATCAACCGGCGGTTCCCGTGGGCTGTTTTTT.

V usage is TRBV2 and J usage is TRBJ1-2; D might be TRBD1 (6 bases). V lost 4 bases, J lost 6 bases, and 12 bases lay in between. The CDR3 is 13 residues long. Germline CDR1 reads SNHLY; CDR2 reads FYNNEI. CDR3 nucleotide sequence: TGTGCCAGCAGTGGGACAGCAGGAGATGGCTACACCTTC. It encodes CASSGTAGDGYTF.

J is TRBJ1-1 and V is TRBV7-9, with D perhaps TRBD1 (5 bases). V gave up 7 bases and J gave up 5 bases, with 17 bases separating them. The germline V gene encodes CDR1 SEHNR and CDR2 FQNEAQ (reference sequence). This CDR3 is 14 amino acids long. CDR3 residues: CASTRAAGHTEAFF. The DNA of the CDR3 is TGTGCCAGCACGAGGGCAGCGGGGCATACTGAAGCTTTCTTT. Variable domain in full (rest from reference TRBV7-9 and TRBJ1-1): DTGVSQNPRHKITKRGQNVTFRCDPISEHNRLYWYRQTLGQGPEFLTYFQNEAQLEKSRLLSDRFSAERPKGSFSTLEIQRTEQGDSAMYLCASTRAAGHTEAFFGQGTRLTVV.

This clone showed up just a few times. CDR3 sequence reads: CASSTAGTGGQPQHF. CDR3 bases: TGTGCCAGCAGCACAGCCGGGACAGGAGGTCAGCCCCAGCATTTT. The genes are TRBV7-2 and TRBJ1-5, with 8 bases that match TRBD1. CDR1 and CDR2 from the germline V gene are SGHTA and FQGNSA. The CDR3 is 15 residues long. Trimming cost V 5 bases and J 6 bases; bases outside gene matches: 9.